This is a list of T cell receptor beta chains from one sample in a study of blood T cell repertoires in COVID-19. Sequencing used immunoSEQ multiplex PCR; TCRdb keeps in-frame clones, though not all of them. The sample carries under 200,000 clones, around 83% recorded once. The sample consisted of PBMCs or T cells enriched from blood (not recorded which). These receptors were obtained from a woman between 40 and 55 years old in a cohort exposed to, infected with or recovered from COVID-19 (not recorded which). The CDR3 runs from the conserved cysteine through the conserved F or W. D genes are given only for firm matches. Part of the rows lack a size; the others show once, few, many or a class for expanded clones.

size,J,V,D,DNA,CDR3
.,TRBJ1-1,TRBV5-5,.,TGTGCCAGCAGCTTGGCCTTTAACAGAAAAGCTTTCTTT,CASSLAFNRKAFF
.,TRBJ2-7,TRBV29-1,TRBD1,TGCAGCGTTGATAACCGGGACAGGGGGAGCTACGAGCAGTACTTC,CSVDNRDRGSYEQYF
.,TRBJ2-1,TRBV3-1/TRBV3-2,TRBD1,TGTGCCAGCAGCCAACTGCGGGACAGGGGTTACAATGAGCAGTTCTTC,CASSQLRDRGYNEQFF
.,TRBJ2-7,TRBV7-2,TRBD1,TGTGCCAGCAGCTTAGCATCGGGACAGGGCTCCTACGAGCAGTACTTC,CASSLASGQGSYEQYF
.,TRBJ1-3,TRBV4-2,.,TGTGCCAGCAGCCAAGTATCAGGGTTTTTTGGAAACACCATATATTTT,CASSQVSGFFGNTIYF
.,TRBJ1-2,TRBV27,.,TGTGCCAGCAAGGGGGTCTCTAACTATGGCTACACCTTC,CASKGVSNYGYTF
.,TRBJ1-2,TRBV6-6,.,TGTGCCAGCAGTTACGGGAGTGAAGACTACACCTTC,CASSYGSEDYTF
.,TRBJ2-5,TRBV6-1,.,TGTGCCAGCAGTGAAGACCCGACAGGCCAAGAGACCCAGTACTTC,CASSEDPTGQETQYF
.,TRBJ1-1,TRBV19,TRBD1,TGTGCCAGTAGTCAAACAGGGGGGACTGAAGCTTTCTTT,CASSQTGGTEAFF
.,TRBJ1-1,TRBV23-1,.,TGCGCCAGCAGTCAACGGGGGAACACTGAAGCTTTCTTT,CASSQRGNTEAFF
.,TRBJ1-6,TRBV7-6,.,TGTGCCAGCAGCTTAGGGGACACCCTGGGGAATTCACCCCTCCACTTT,CASSLGDTLGNSPLHF
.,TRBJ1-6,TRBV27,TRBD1,TGTGCCAGCAGTTTATGGGACAGGGGGCATAATTCACCCCTCCACTTT,CASSLWDRGHNSPLHF
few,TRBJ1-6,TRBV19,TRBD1,TGTGCCAGTAGCCCCAGACAGGGGGCTCTAGGGTCCTATAATTCACCCCTCCACTTT,CASSPRQGALGSYNSPLHF
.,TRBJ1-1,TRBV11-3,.,TGTGCCAGCAGCTTTGGGACATTTGGGGAAGCTTTCTTT,CASSFGTFGEAFF
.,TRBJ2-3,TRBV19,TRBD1,TGTGCCAGTAGCGTGACAGGGGCGCGGGTCACAGATACGCAGTATTTT,CASSVTGARVTDTQYF
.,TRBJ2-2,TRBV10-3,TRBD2,TGTGCCATTGCGGGGGGAGGCGGGGAGCTGTTTTTT,CAIAGGGGELFF
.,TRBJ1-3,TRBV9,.,TGTGCCAGCAGCGCCGGGATGAGGGCGTGGGACACCATATATTTT,CASSAGMRAWDTIYF
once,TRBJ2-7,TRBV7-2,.,TGTGCCAGCAGCCTCCGGTCCGGGGACGAGCAGTACTTC,CASSLRSGDEQYF
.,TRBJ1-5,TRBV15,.,TGTGCCACCAGCAGAGGCGTTGCGACAAATCAGCCCCAGCATTTT,CATSRGVATNQPQHF
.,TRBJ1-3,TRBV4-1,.,TGCGCCAGCAGCCAAGCGGGGGGAGTCCAAACAACCATATATTTT,CASSQAGGVQTTIYF
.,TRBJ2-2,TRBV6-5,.,TGTGCCAGCAGTTACCGGACAGAGAACACCGGGGAGCTGTTTTTT,CASSYRTENTGELFF
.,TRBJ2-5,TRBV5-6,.,TGTGCCAGCAGCCTTCCGGTCGGAGAGACCCAGTACTTC,CASSLPVGETQYF
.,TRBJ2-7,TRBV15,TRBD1,TGTGCCACCAGCAGACCAAGACAGGGGGACAACGAGCAGTACTTC,CATSRPRQGDNEQYF
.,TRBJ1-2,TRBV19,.,TGTGCCAGTAGTTTGAGACAGGCTAACTATGGCTACACCTTC,CASSLRQANYGYTF
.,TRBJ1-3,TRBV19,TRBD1,TGTGCCAGTAGTTTAGCCGGGACAGGGACTGGAAACACCATATATTTT,CASSLAGTGTGNTIYF
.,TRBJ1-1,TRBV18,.,TGTGCCAGCTCGGTTAAAGGACACCTGAACACTGAAGCTTTCTTT,CASSVKGHLNTEAFF
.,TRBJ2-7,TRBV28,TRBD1,TGTGCCAGCAGTTCCCAGGGACAGGCGGGCTCCTACGAGCAGTACTTC,CASSSQGQAGSYEQYF
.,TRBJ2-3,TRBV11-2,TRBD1,TGTGCCAGCAGCCCTACAGGGGGCCCAGATACGCAGTATTTT,CASSPTGGPDTQYF